The 14 T cell receptor beta chains presented below share a single source sample, sequenced in a study of blood T cell repertoires in COVID-19. Generated by immunoSEQ multiplex PCR, the TCRdb table keeps only in-frame clones and is missing some. The sample holds around 260,000 clones; around 87% are singletons and the top ten take 2% to 2.5%. Sequencing used peripheral blood. All receptors derive from a woman in her 50s with acute or convalescent COVID-19.

This chain links TRBV7-2 with TRBJ2-7; D unclear. This CDR3 spans 12 amino acids. Trimming left V 5 bases short and J 6 bases short, with 11 bases between. Germline CDR1 is SGHTA and CDR2 is FQGNSA. CDR3 in amino acids: CASSLRVGEQYF. CDR3 bases: TGTGCCAGCAGCCTCCGGGTCGGCGAGCAGTACTTC.

The V gene is TRBV7-2, the J gene TRBJ2-7; 8 bases align to TRBD1. The CDR3 length is 17 residues. V gave up 2 bases and J gave up 2 bases; unmatched junction bases: 11. CDR1 and CDR2 (germline): SGHTA, FQGNSA. CDR3 protein: CASSLTVGQGPTYEQYF. The CDR3 DNA sequence: TGTGCCAGCAGCTTAACAGTCGGACAGGGTCCCACCTACGAGCAGTACTTC.

The chain couples TRBV5-1 to TRBJ2-3, with TRBD2 as a possible D gene (5 bases). V lost 2 bases, J lost 2 bases, and 6 bases lay in between. Germline loops: CDR1 SGHRS, CDR2 YFSETQ. The CDR3 covers 13 residues. As DNA, the CDR3 is TGCGCCAGCAGCTTAGACTACACAGATACGCAGTATTTT. This encodes CASSLDYTDTQYF.

The chain combines TRBV7-3 with TRBJ1-1, with D uncertain. The length of the CDR3 is 13 residues. The V and J ends lost 4 bases and 4 bases respectively, with 10 bases between them. From germline, CDR1 is SGHTA and CDR2 FQGTGA. Written as DNA, the CDR3 is TGTGCCAGCAGCTCCCGACACTCCACTGAAGCTTTCTTT. Translating gives CASSSRHSTEAFF.

J is TRBJ2-2 and V is TRBV29-1, with 13 nucleotides matching TRBD2. This CDR3 spans 14 amino acids. The V segment lost 6 bases and the J segment 5 bases; nucleotides outside the gene matches: 3. In germline, CDR1 is SQVTM, CDR2 ANQGSEA. CDR3 sequence reads: CSVAGLAGTGELFF. The CDR3, as DNA: TGCAGCGTCGCGGGACTAGCGGGAACCGGGGAGCTGTTTTTT.

The chain couples TRBV5-1 to TRBJ2-1; 11 nucleotides agree with TRBD2. V gave up 4 bases and J gave up 8 bases; unmatched junction bases: 8. The CDR3 length is 15 residues. Per germline, CDR1 SGHRS and CDR2 YFSETQ. The CDR3 coding sequence is TGCGCCAGCAGCGAAACTAGCGGGAGTTTAGATGAGCAGTTCTTC. Protein product: CASSETSGSLDEQFF.

The chain links TRBV28 to TRBJ1-5; TRBD1 matches at 7 bases. Germline loops: CDR1 MDHEN, CDR2 SYDVKM. V was clipped by 5 bases and J by 5 bases; unmatched bases: 12. The CDR3 consists of 16 residues. CDR3 nucleotide sequence: TGTGCCAGCAGTCGATTGACAGGGAGGCAAGATCAGCCCCAGCATTTT. Its translation is CASSRLTGRQDQPQHF.

This chain uses TRBV3-1 (or the pseudogene TRBV3-2) with TRBJ1-1; D is perhaps TRBD1 (5 bases). The germline V and J ends were trimmed by 4 bases and 3 bases, with 24 bases remaining between them. CDR3 length equals 18 residues. Germline V gives CDR1 LGHDT, CDR2 YNNKEL (reference sequence). CDR3 in DNA: TGTGCCAGCAGCCCAGGCATTATCAGACAGCGCCAGGACACTGAAGCTTTCTTT. It translates to CASSPGIIRQRQDTEAFF.

The rearrangement joins TRBV4-1 to TRBJ1-5, with a possible D match to TRBD1 (5 bases). The CDR3 loop spans 17 amino acids. V lost 1 base and J lost 3, with 16 bases in between. Germline V gene data show CDR1 as MGHRA and CDR2 as YSYEKL. The CDR3 here is CASSQGKGNFVNQPQHF. Written as DNA, the CDR3 is TGCGCCAGCAGCCAAGGGAAGGGGAACTTTGTCAATCAGCCCCAGCATTTT.

This chain links TRBV7-2 with TRBJ2-7, with a tentative D call TRBD2 (5 bases). V was clipped by 5 bases and J by 0 bases, with 17 bases between them. There are 16 residues in the CDR3. CDR1 is SGHTA, CDR2 FQGNSA, per germline. The CDR3 protein is CASSIPGVVASYEQYF. The CDR3 region has the DNA TGTGCCAGCAGCATACCCGGGGTCGTAGCCTCCTACGAGCAGTACTTC.

The rearrangement uses TRBV7-9 and TRBJ2-7; TRBD2 matches at 9 bases. Germline CDR1 reads SEHNR; CDR2 reads FQNEAQ (reference sequence). V shed 6 bases and J 6 bases; nucleotides not matched to a gene: 12. The CDR3 loop spans 15 amino acids. DNA for the CDR3: TGTGCCAGCAGGGAGACTAGCGGACCTTTTGGCGAGCAGTACTTC. This gives the protein CASRETSGPFGEQYF.

This clone was picked up one time. The rearrangement joins TRBV28 to TRBJ2-3; D is undetermined. Germline V gives CDR1 MDHEN, CDR2 SYDVKM. The CDR3 covers 13 residues. V lost 3 bases to trimming and J lost 4 bases, with 8 bases between them. DNA for the CDR3: TGTGCCAGCAGTTTCAGACTCGCAGATACGCAGTATTTT. Its protein product is CASSFRLADTQYF.

CDR3 region: CASSPNRLGSYNEQFF. Written as DNA, the CDR3 is TGTGCCAGCAGCCCCAACAGGCTTGGTTCCTACAATGAGCAGTTCTTC. V usage is TRBV28 and J usage is TRBJ2-1, with a possible D match to TRBD1 (5 bases). This CDR3 has 16 residues. Germline V CDR1 and CDR2: MDHEN, SYDVKM. Trimming cost V 6 bases and J 1 base, with 16 bases left between them. Based on the CDR3 plus reference TRBV28 and TRBJ2-1, the full variable domain is DVKVTQSSRYLVKRTGEKVFLECVQDMDHENMFWYRQDPGLGLRLIYFSYDVKMKEKGDIPEGYSVSREKKERFSLILESASTNQTSMYLCASSPNRLGSYNEQFFGPGTRLTVL.

The CDR3 DNA sequence: TGTGCCAGCAGCTTAGGGGAGGGGAGGGCCGGCACCTACGAGCAGTACTTC. It yields the protein CASSLGEGRAGTYEQYF. The V and J genes are TRBV7-8 and TRBJ2-7; TRBD2 matches at 7 bases. This CDR3 is built from 17 residues. V lost 1 base, J lost 2 bases, and 11 bases stayed unmatched. From germline, CDR1 is SGHVS and CDR2 FQNEAQ.